These 7 T cell receptor beta chains were sequenced from one sample in a study of T cell responses to AZD1222 COVID-19 vaccine. TCRdb keeps only in-frame clones here, not all; method: immunoSEQ multiplex PCR. The sample has about 180,000 clones; roughly 92% are singletons. Sequenced here: peripheral blood, sampled 28 days after the second AZD1222 dose. The receptors were sampled from an adult who received the AZD1222 COVID-19 vaccine.

The rearrangement links TRBV24-1 to TRBJ2-1; TRBD2 matches at 11 bases. Germline lookup yields CDR1 KGHDR and CDR2 SFDVKD. The length of the CDR3 is 16 residues. Trimming took 5 bases from V and 2 from J; bases not matched to a gene: 4. The chain's CDR3 is CATSVSGRAPYNEQFF. CDR3 in DNA: TGTGCCACCAGTGTTAGCGGGAGGGCCCCCTACAATGAGCAGTTCTTC.

The rearrangement links TRBV7-8 to TRBJ1-1; possibly TRBD1 for D (6 bases). Per the germline V gene, CDR1 is SGHVS and CDR2 is FQNEAQ. Deletions cut 5 bases from V and 2 bases from J, with 18 bases between. The CDR3 extends over 16 amino acids. The CDR3 protein is CASSRGSRGPNTEAFF. Written as DNA, the CDR3 is TGTGCCAGCAGCCGCGGTTCCCGGGGGCCAAACACTGAAGCTTTCTTT. The full variable domain, completed using reference TRBV7-8 and TRBJ1-1, is GAGVSQSPRYKVAKRGQDVALRCDPISGHVSLFWYQQALGQGPEFLTYFQNEAQLDKSGLPSDRFFAERPEGSVSTLKIQRTQQEDSAVYLCASSRGSRGPNTEAFFGQGTRLTVV.

The CDR3 sequence is CASSLSGDPYEQYF. The CDR3, as DNA: TGTGCCAGCAGCTTATCTGGGGACCCCTACGAGCAGTACTTC. V is TRBV5-6 and J is TRBJ2-7; D tentatively reads TRBD1 or TRBD2 (5 bases each). CDR1 and CDR2 from the germline V gene are SGHDT and YYEEEE. Deletions cut 2 bases from V and 2 bases from J, with 11 bases between. There are 14 residues in the CDR3.

The V and J genes are TRBV27 and TRBJ1-2, with a possible D match to TRBD1 (5 bases). The CDR3 extends over 13 amino acids. V lost 8 bases and J lost 12, with 22 bases in between. Germline assignment: CDR1 MNHEY and CDR2 SMNVEV (reference sequence). The CDR3 loop reads CASGKRGLQDDTF. The DNA of the CDR3 is TGTGCCAGCGGAAAACGGGGATTACAGGACGACACCTTC.

The rearrangement links TRBV28 to TRBJ2-1, with TRBD2 matching 9 bases. Trimming cost V 6 bases and J 0 bases; bases outside gene matches: 18. This CDR3 comprises 20 residues. Germline CDR1 is MDHEN and CDR2 is SYDVKM. CDR3: CASRLLAGTSLAGSYNEQFF. The CDR3, as DNA: TGTGCCAGCAGGTTGCTCGCCGGGACTAGCCTGGCCGGCTCCTACAATGAGCAGTTCTTC.

The CDR3 coding sequence is TGTGCCAGCAGTTACTCCGGGGACATCTCTGGAAACACCATATATTTT. Protein sequence: CASSYSGDISGNTIYF. The gene calls are TRBV6-5 and TRBJ1-3; D might be TRBD1 (6 bases). Germline V gene sequence: CDR1 MNHEY, CDR2 SVGAGI. This CDR3 spans 16 amino acids. Trimming cost V 0 bases and J 0 bases, with 9 bases left between them.

The chain carries TRBV2 and TRBJ1-2; perhaps TRBD1 as D (5 bases). The germline gives CDR1 SNHLY, CDR2 FYNNEI. This CDR3 is 15 amino acids long. Between the trimmed V and J ends, which lost 7 bases and 3 bases, there was a span of 18 bases. In nucleotides, the CDR3 is TGTGCCAGCACTCAAGGTCGCAGGGTGGACTATGGCTACACCTTC. Its translation is CASTQGRRVDYGYTF.